The sequence of this T cell receptor beta chain was determined in a study of T-cell reconstitution after alpha-beta-depleted transplantation in children. Only a few counts were recorded for this clonotype. For TCRbeta, the library was prepared with unique molecular identifiers. A single record per CDR3 protein comes from TCRdb applying MiXCR to the PCR reads. The sample yields 210,000 or so distinct CDR3 sequences, around 9.5% seen once. This CDR3 has 15 residues. Per germline, CDR1 DFQATT and CDR2 SNEGSKA (reference sequence). V was clipped by 3 bases and J by 6 bases; unmatched bases: 9. The chain uses TRBV20-1 and TRBJ1-5; 9 bases are shared with TRBD1. This TCR was sampled from a human donor who donated a stem cell graft to a child with acute lymphoblastic leukemia. Sequences were derived from PBMCs from the stem cell graft donor, sampled from the stem cell graft. The CDR3 is CSASEWGQGSQPQHF. The CDR3 bases are TGCAGTGCTAGCGAGTGGGGACAGGGAAGTCAGCCCCAGCATTTT.